A single sample is the source of the 19 T cell receptor beta chains below, sequenced in a study of monozygotic twins with inflammatory bowel disease. TCRdb re-called the 5' RACE reads and gives one entry per CDR3 protein, without DNA. The record lists 350,000 to 500,000 distinct CDR3 sequences, of which the ten most abundant hold about 2.3%. The specimen was blood. These TCRs come from a human donor with ulcerative colitis or Crohn's disease, or a healthy co-twin of an affected twin (not recorded which).

The chain joins TRBV6-2 or TRBV6-3 to TRBJ1-1; TCRdb lists TRBD1, though no DNA is available to test this call. CDR3 length: 14 residues. CDR1 and CDR2 from the germline V gene are MNHEY and SVGEGT. The CDR3: CASTWADLNTEAFF.

This sequence joins TRBV3-1 and TRBJ2-3; with no DNA, the TCRdb D assignment of TRBD2 cannot be verified. The CDR3 is 14 amino acids. The germline V gene has CDR1 LGHDT and CDR2 YNNKEL (reference sequence). The CDR3 loop is CASRKGGSTDTQYF.

J is TRBJ1-1 and V is TRBV20-1. Germline CDR1 reads DFQATT; CDR2 reads SNEGSKA (reference sequence). CDR3 length equals 12 residues. The CDR3 region is CSAQKGNTEACF.

The J gene is TRBJ1-2, the V gene TRBV12-3 or TRBV12-4. There are 15 residues in the CDR3. CDR3 amino acids: CASSRITRAGDGYTF.

The V and J genes are TRBV10-3 and TRBJ2-1; TCRdb indicates TRBD2, and absent DNA this call remains unverified. CDR1 and CDR2 from the germline V gene are ENHRY and SYGVKD. CDR3 length: 13 residues. CDR3 residues: CAIGGRDNNEQFF.

This sequence joins TRBV7-9 and TRBJ2-1. The germline V gene has CDR1 SEHNR and CDR2 FQNEAQ (reference sequence). This CDR3 is 16 amino acids long. The CDR3 sequence is CASSPTLLQSYNEQFF.

The rearrangement joins TRBV3-1 to TRBJ2-7; TCRdb's D call, TRBD2, is unchecked because there is no DNA. Germline V CDR1 and CDR2: LGHDT, YNNKEL (reference sequence). The CDR3 is 15 residues long. CDR3 region: CASSQLRGRDDEQYF.

The chain joins TRBV7-9 to TRBJ2-7; there is no DNA to check the TCRdb D call of TRBD2. The CDR3 extends over 14 amino acids. Germline-derived CDR1 and CDR2 are SEHNR and FQNEAQ (reference sequence). The CDR3 loop reads CASSPQGPPYEQYF.

The rearrangement uses TRBV11-2 and TRBJ2-3. From germline, CDR1 is SGHAT and CDR2 FQNNGV. The CDR3 runs 14 residues. The CDR3 spells CASSLRPTTDTQYF.

The V call is TRBV28, the J call TRBJ2-2; TCRdb selects TRBD2, and the lack of DNA leaves this call unchecked. The germline V gene has CDR1 MDHEN and CDR2 SYDVKM. The CDR3 covers 19 residues. The CDR3 protein is CASSDNGLAGERGTGELFF.

The chain carries TRBV29-1 and TRBJ1-1. The germline gives CDR1 SQVTM, CDR2 ANQGSEA. The CDR3 consists of 11 residues. CDR3: CSVVRGGGAFF.

The chain joins TRBV11-2 to TRBJ2-1; TCRdb returns TRBD2, unconfirmable since there is no DNA. The CDR3 runs 17 residues. Germline assignment: CDR1 SGHAT and CDR2 FQNNGV. The CDR3 here is CASSFRGGASGDHEQFF.

This rearrangement joins TRBV12-3 or TRBV12-4 to TRBJ1-6. This CDR3 contains 12 residues. The CDR3 protein is CASSLNSAPLHF.

V usage is TRBV29-1 and J usage is TRBJ2-1; TCRdb's D gene call, TRBD1, goes unchecked for lack of DNA. The CDR3 runs 14 residues. CDR1 and CDR2 from the germline V gene are SQVTM and ANQGSEA. This CDR3 reads CSAGTLSEYNEQFF.

The rearrangement joins TRBV29-1 to TRBJ2-3; without DNA, the TCRdb call of TRBD1 cannot be checked. CDR1 and CDR2 (germline): SQVTM, ANQGSEA. The CDR3 extends over 14 amino acids. Here the CDR3 reads CSVSRDRGTDTQYF.

This sequence joins TRBV7-3 and TRBJ2-1. In germline, CDR1 is SGHTA, CDR2 FQGTGA. The CDR3 loop spans 12 amino acids. The CDR3: CASSSNLNEQFF.

The V call is TRBV12-3 or TRBV12-4, the J call TRBJ2-6; TCRdb gives TRBD1 as the D gene, but with no DNA this cannot be confirmed. This CDR3 has 17 amino acids. This chain's CDR3 is CASSLGTAHSGANVLTF.

The chain combines TRBV3-1 with TRBJ1-6; no DNA is available, so the TRBD1 call from TCRdb remains unchecked. The CDR3 totals 14 residues. Germline V lookup: CDR1 LGHDT, CDR2 YNNKEL (reference sequence). The CDR3 loop reads CASSQGTGYSPLHF. The entire variable domain, with the rest obtained from reference TRBV3-1 and TRBJ1-6, is as follows: DTAVSQTPKYLVTQMGNDKSIKCEQNLGHDTMYWYKQDSKKFLKIMFSYNNKELIINETVPNRFSPKSPDKAHLNLHINSLELGDSAVYFCASSQGTGYSPLHFGNGTRLTVT.

The chain links TRBV4-1 to TRBJ1-1. The CDR3 is 14 residues long. Germline loops: CDR1 MGHRA, CDR2 YSYEKL. The CDR3 sequence is CASSSRAMNTEAFF.